This T cell receptor beta chain was observed in a study of shared clonotypes between healthy human individuals (dated by TCRdb to 2020 to 2022). At the level of the whole study: A few men and a couple of women, aged 18 to 49 years, made up the cohort. For each donor, CD4 naive and CD4 memory were each given three plates, CD8 naive was given two plates, and CD8 memory was given one plate. The study deeply sequenced blood TCR repertoires of 5 or 6 healthy adults to estimate repertoire size and the extent of clonotype sharing between individuals. To increase sequencing depth and limit assay-specific biases, different laboratories used diverse techniques to prepare libraries and sequence TCR repertoires. Each donor's leukapheresis produced roughly between about 0.85 and 10 billion PBMCs.

TCR CDR3 regions were amplified from genomic DNA by multiplex PCR using the deep immunoSEQ assay. Extracted genomic DNA from each cell subset was distributed evenly across all wells of several immunoSEQ 96-well plates, and each plate was treated as a replicate. Each replicate PCR for sorted subsets received around 200 ng genomic DNA, equal to 30,000 or so T cell genomes. The purified libraries were quantified using a Qubit 3.0 fluorometer, sized with a Bioanalyzer 2100, and then quantified again using the KAPA Library Quantification kit. A separate single-read 150-cycle Illumina NextSeq 550 flow cell was used to sequence each immunoSEQ 96-well plate. As for the authors' bioinformatics: Because the immunoSEQ output included only junctional sequences and no quality scores, the filtering could not be the same as the filtering used for full-length reads. To assign V/J genes and CDR3, sequences were annotated using PyIR, a Python wrapper for IgBLAST v1.9, with IMGT germline references. Reads were removed for weak V/J assignments (E-value above 1e-6), missing CDR3, stop codons, out-of-frame junctions, or ambiguous translated residues. V3J clonotypes were defined as sequences sharing the same inferred V gene, J gene, and CDR3 amino acid sequence. To compute the percentage overlap between repertoires, the number of shared unique clonotypes was divided by the size of the smaller repertoire. Repertoire richness was assessed with RTK rarefaction, the Chao1 estimator, and Recon v2.1 estimates of unobserved clonotypes. Generation probabilities were computed with OLGA for all TCRbeta clonotypes obtained by the gDNA method from four donors. TCRdb obtained this table from immuneACCESS and retained in-frame rearrangements with V and J assigned. These tables miss some clones; where compared with another copy, unresolved V genes account for less than half of the shortfall, and the remainder is unexplained. From that table come the V and J calls and clone size; the DNA was used to work out D and trimming. The sample data list around 1.1 million clones, and 77% of these were observed just once. The ten largest clones take up approximately 0.95% of the sample.

Comments on this clone: Its antigen has not been determined. No per-base quality is available; no much larger clone lies one base away.

The study at large found these results: About 5% of naive CD4, 3.5% of naive CD8, 2% to 2.5% of memory CD4, and about 0.4% of memory CD8 clonotypes were shared across several donors. Compared with non-shared clonotypes, clonotypes shared by all four sorted-subset donors had higher generation probabilities. Pairwise subsampling indicated that sequencing depth was expected to affect the degree of clonotype sharing among donors. Estimated clonotype richness was generally larger for naive than for memory subsets. Sampling was restricted to blood, and TCR repertoires in tissues likely differ from the TCR repertoires found in blood. Rarefaction of sorted-subset datasets indicated incomplete sequencing despite the large sequencing depth. The genetic and exposure-history diversity represented was limited by the small number of donors.

The donors were healthy, HIV-negative adults who had no recently reported acute infections or vaccinations. Every donor was a Caucasian adult living in Nashville, Tennessee, USA. CD4+ T cells were enriched by magnetic negative selection, after which naive cells were positively selected on CD45RA and the negative fraction was taken as the memory subset. Blood was obtained by leukapheresis, after which PBMCs were separated by Ficoll-Histopaque density gradient centrifugation and cryopreserved in liquid nitrogen vapor phase. Analytical flow cytometry was used to check the purity and quantity of each magnetically sorted T cell population. Genomic DNA was isolated from each sorted fraction and quantified by UV absorbance on a Nanodrop 2000c. The sample consisted of memory CD4+ T cells from PBMCs. This sample's cell subset or site label indicates: CD45RA-negative fraction. The origin of this receptor is a man younger than 35 in good health. Some clones in this sample may be carry-over from other donors' samples.

CDR3 protein: CASSPLTSGRETQYF. The DNA sequence is given as TGTGCCAGCAGCCCTCTGACTAGCGGGAGGGAGACCCAGTACTTC. The chain is encoded by TRBV9 joined to TRBJ2-5, and 13 bases in between align with TRBD2. The germline V gene supplies CDR1 SGDLS and CDR2 YYNGEE. From V the trimming removes 4 bases and from J it removes 5 bases, while the gene matches leave 5 bases of the junction unaccounted for. The CDR3 spans 15 residues, from the cysteine through the phenylalanine. The entry retains the CDR3 DNA only, 45 bases that are in frame from base 1.